Each of the 20 T cell receptor beta chains below was sequenced from the same sample in a study of persistence of HIV-infected CD4 T cells. These receptors' antigens are unknown. Lysates of CMV-infected fibroblasts at 10 ug/mL stimulated these cells. Sorted nonresponding memory CD4+ T cells were CD40L-negative, CD69-negative, CD45RO-high. The libraries were made with immunoSEQ version 4 in survey mode. The data were produced by immunoSEQ multiplex PCR, yet TCRdb's version contains in-frame clones alone and is incomplete. The data contain about 28,000 clones, 82% of them singletons. This specimen consisted of CD4+ T cells sorted from PBMCs after 18-hour stimulation, obtained from a patient who received antiretroviral therapy. These receptor sequences come from an adult man with HIV who was CMV-seropositive.

CDR3 nucleotide sequence: TGTGCCAGTAGTACGGGACCCCTGAACACTGAAGCTTTCTTT. This encodes CASSTGPLNTEAFF. This chain links TRBV19 with TRBJ1-1; D possibly corresponds to TRBD1 (5 bases). Trimming cost V 4 bases and J 0 bases, with 9 bases left between them. The CDR3 has 14 amino acids. CDR1 LNHDA and CDR2 SQIVND come from the germline V gene (reference sequence).

The chain recombines TRBV7-3 with TRBJ2-3; 8 bases agree with TRBD1. This CDR3 comprises 15 residues. J was trimmed by 0 bases and V by 3 bases; bases with no gene match: 2. CDR1 and CDR2 (germline): SGHTA, FQGTGA. The DNA of the CDR3 is TGTGCCAGCAGCTTCCAGGGGGCGAGCACAGATACGCAGTATTTT. This translates into CASSFQGASTDTQYF.

This clone was counted once. The V gene is TRBV15, the J gene TRBJ2-5; possibly TRBD1 for D (7 bases). The V end was cut by 2 bases, the J end by 2 bases, with 15 bases between. There are 16 residues in the CDR3. CDR1 and CDR2 from the germline V gene are LNHNV and YYDKDF (reference sequence). In nucleotides, the CDR3 is TGTGCCACCAGCAGATGGAACAGGGGAGGACAAGAGACCCAGTACTTC. The encoded protein is CATSRWNRGGQETQYF.

This clone was counted between two and nine times. The chain recombines TRBV24-1 with TRBJ2-7, with unresolved D. Per the germline V gene, CDR1 is KGHDR and CDR2 is SFDVKD. This CDR3 has 13 amino acids. V was trimmed by 5 bases and J by 3 bases, leaving 10 bases between them. The CDR3, as DNA: TGTGCCACCAGTGCGGCCCATCTCTACGAGCAGTACTTC. Translated, it gives CATSAAHLYEQYF.

The chain employs TRBV11-1 and TRBJ2-3; tentatively, D is TRBD1 (5 bases). V lost 3 bases, J lost 5 bases, and 12 bases lay in between. In germline, CDR1 is SGHAT, CDR2 FQDESV (reference sequence). The CDR3 consists of 14 residues. Written as DNA, the CDR3 is TGTGCCAGCAGCTTCTGGGGCGTAGGAGATACGCAGTATTTT. It translates to CASSFWGVGDTQYF. Variable domain in full (rest from reference TRBV11-1 and TRBJ2-3): EAEVAQSPRYKITEKSQAVAFWCDPISGHATLYWYRQILGQGPELLVQFQDESVVDDSQLPKDRFSAERLKGVDSTLKIQPAELGDSAMYLCASSFWGVGDTQYFGPGTRLTVL.

This chain uses TRBV28 with TRBJ1-6, with TRBD1 as a possible D gene (6 bases). CDR3 size: 21 residues. Germline CDR1 and CDR2: MDHEN and SYDVKM. V was clipped by 3 bases and J by 4 bases, with 28 bases between them. This CDR3 reads CASSLGGAWDSPSQYNSPLHF. The CDR3 nucleotides read TGTGCCAGCAGTTTGGGGGGGGCTTGGGACTCACCAAGTCAGTATAATTCACCCCTCCACTTT.

The chain joins TRBV18 to TRBJ2-5, with D perhaps matching TRBD1 (6 bases). V dropped 5 bases and J dropped 3 bases, with 10 bases sitting between them. Per the germline V gene, CDR1 is KGHSH and CDR2 is LQKENI. The CDR3 is 13 amino acids. The CDR3 DNA sequence: TGTGCCAGCTCATGGGGGCCCAAAGAGACCCAGTACTTC. This codes for CASSWGPKETQYF.

V is TRBV19 and J is TRBJ1-6; no firm D call. The CDR3 runs to 13 residues. V lost 2 bases and J lost 10, with 9 bases in between. Germline V CDR1 and CDR2: LNHDA, SQIVND (reference sequence). The CDR3 DNA sequence: TGTGCCAGTAGTATAACAGACATCTCACCCCTCCACTTT. The encoded protein is CASSITDISPLHF.

The chain carries TRBV27 and TRBJ2-7; tentative D call: TRBD1 (5 bases). Germline lookup yields CDR1 MNHEY and CDR2 SMNVEV (reference sequence). Between the trimmed V and J ends, which lost 3 bases and 3 bases, there was a span of 12 bases. This CDR3 is 14 amino acids long. The DNA of the CDR3 is TGTGCCAGCAGTTTCCAGGGAATGTACTACGAGCAGTACTTC. Translating it yields CASSFQGMYYEQYF.

This clone was picked up one time. The chain uses TRBV5-4 and TRBJ2-3; D unresolved. The CDR3 is 12 amino acids. Trimming removed 10 bases at V and 3 bases at J, with 12 bases between. Germline CDR1 reads SGHNT; CDR2 reads YYREEE (reference sequence). CDR3 sequence reads: CAVVISTDTQYF. The CDR3 bases are TGTGCCGTAGTCATTTCGACAGATACGCAGTATTTT.

V and J are TRBV19 and TRBJ1-5, with D hard to call. Trimming took 3 bases from V and 3 from J, leaving 18 bases between them. Germline loops: CDR1 LNHDA, CDR2 SQIVND (reference sequence). This CDR3 spans 17 amino acids. The CDR3 sequence: CASSMVSGRSDNQPQHF. CDR3 sequence (DNA): TGTGCCAGTAGTATGGTTTCTGGAAGGAGTGACAATCAGCCCCAGCATTTT.

The rearrangement uses TRBV19 and TRBJ1-1; D call uncertain. Between the trimmed V and J ends, which lost 1 base and 1 base, there was a span of 4 bases. The CDR3 consists of 13 residues. Germline CDR1 LNHDA, CDR2 SQIVND (reference sequence). In DNA, the CDR3 is TGTGCCAGTAGTATAGTAAGGAACACTGAAGCTTTCTTT. This codes for CASSIVRNTEAFF.

This clone was seen only a few times. The chain has TRBV2 and TRBJ1-6; D may be TRBD1 (5 bases). CDR3 length: 16 residues. Per germline, CDR1 SNHLY and CDR2 FYNNEI. The V and J ends lost 1 base and 10 bases respectively, with 17 bases between them. CDR3 sequence (DNA): TGTGCCAGCAGTGAAGTGAGAGGGACTGGGAGCTCACCCCTCCACTTT. This codes for CASSEVRGTGSSPLHF.

This clone has only one observation. The chain joins TRBV7-3 to TRBJ2-3; 9 bases line up with TRBD2. V lost 1 base to trimming and J lost 11 bases; unmatched junction nucleotides: 7. The CDR3 is 14 amino acids. Germline CDR1 and CDR2: SGHTA and FQGTGA. The CDR3 is CASSLNRGGAKQYF. The CDR3 DNA reads as TGTGCCAGCAGCTTAAATCGCGGGGGGGCCAAGCAGTATTTT.

The rearrangement uses TRBV29-1 and TRBJ2-1; D unresolved. Germline V gene data show CDR1 as SQVTM and CDR2 as ANQGSEA. Trimming removed 7 bases from V and 2 bases from J, with 21 bases in between. This CDR3 is 16 amino acids long. For the CDR3, the DNA is TGCAGCGCCAAGGCTTTCCTACCTAACCCCTACAATGAGCAGTTCTTC. It yields the protein CSAKAFLPNPYNEQFF.

The chain uses TRBV7-2 and TRBJ2-7; D remains unclear. The germline CDR1 and CDR2 sequences are SGHTA and FQGNSA. The V end was cut by 4 bases, the J end by 6 bases, with 19 bases between. This CDR3 comprises 15 residues. The CDR3 reads CASSSHGGVVFEQYF. As DNA, the CDR3 is TGTGCCAGCAGCTCCCATGGTGGGGTGGTTTTCGAGCAGTACTTC.

This clone was detected only a few times. The rearrangement joins TRBV6-5 to TRBJ2-7; D perhaps matches TRBD1 (6 bases). CDR3 length: 13 amino acids. V shed 10 bases and J shed 5 bases, with 18 bases lying between them. Germline V CDR1 and CDR2: MNHEY, SVGAGI. The CDR3 is CATAAKQGNEQYF. In DNA, the CDR3 is TGTGCCACCGCGGCCAAACAGGGTAACGAGCAGTACTTC.

The V gene is TRBV24-1, the J gene TRBJ2-3; D remains ambiguous. With 5 bases removed from V and 4 bases from J, the gap between germline ends came to 9 bases. Per the germline V gene, CDR1 is KGHDR and CDR2 is SFDVKD. CDR3 length: 13 amino acids. The CDR3 reads CATSGRLADTQYF. CDR3 DNA sequence: TGTGCCACCAGTGGCAGGCTCGCAGATACGCAGTATTTT.

This chain links TRBV21-1 with TRBJ2-1; the DNA was not compared with TRBD1, the D call given in the table. TRBV21-1 represents a pseudogene. This CDR3 has 15 amino acids. CDR3 region: CASITRTGCSNEQFF. As DNA, the CDR3 is TGTGCCAGCATTACCCGGACAGGGTGCAGTAATGAGCAGTTCTTC.

The chain uses TRBV2 and TRBJ1-2; D is undetermined. The CDR3 runs to 14 residues. Trimming cost V 4 bases and J 8 bases, with 17 bases left between them. CDR1 and CDR2 from the germline V gene are SNHLY and FYNNEI. The CDR3 bases are TGTGCCAGCAGTGCCGGAGGCTTGCGACGAGGCTACACCTTC. Its translation is CASSAGGLRRGYTF.